This TCR beta chain was sequenced in a study of blood T cell repertoires in COVID-19. Study as a whole: The United States, Italy and Spain were the sources of the acute and convalescent COVID-19 samples.

Germline CDR1 and CDR2: SGHRS and YFSETQ. The CDR3 length is 13 residues. Trimming removed 0 bases from V and 3 bases from J, with 5 bases in between. The count of this clone is one. In the original workflow: It was from reference gene primer amplification that nucleated cell counts were estimated. Clones were sequenced by immunoSEQ multiplex PCR, and TCRdb holds only the in-frame ones, with some missing. V, J and clone size are taken as reported in that table, and D and trimming were inferred from the DNA itself. The sample carries under 300,000 clones, approximately 85% recorded once. Individuals aged about 18 to 89 years were recruited from fewer than 25 US areas. Symptom resolution, clearance, or two negative PCRs marked donors in Cohort 3 as recovered.

The rearrangement uses TRBV5-1 and TRBJ2-3; D ambiguous. The specimen sequenced was PBMCs or T cells enriched from blood (not recorded which). The origin of this receptor is a young woman who had recovered from COVID-19. CDR3 DNA: TGCGCCAGCAGCTTGGTTCCTACAGATACGCAGTATTTT. It codes for CASSLVPTDTQYF.